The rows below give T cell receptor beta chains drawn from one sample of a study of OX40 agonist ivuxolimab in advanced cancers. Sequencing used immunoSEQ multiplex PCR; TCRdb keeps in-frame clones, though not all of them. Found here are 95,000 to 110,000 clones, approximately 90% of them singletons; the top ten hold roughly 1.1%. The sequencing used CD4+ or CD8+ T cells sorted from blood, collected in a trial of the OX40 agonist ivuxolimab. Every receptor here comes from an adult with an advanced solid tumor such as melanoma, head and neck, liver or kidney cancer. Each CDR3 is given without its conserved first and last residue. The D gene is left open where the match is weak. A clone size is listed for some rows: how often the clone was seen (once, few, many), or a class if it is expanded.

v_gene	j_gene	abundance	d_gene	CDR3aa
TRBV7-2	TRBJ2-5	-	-	ASSLLGHQETQY
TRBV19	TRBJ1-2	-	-	ASSMGPGTNGYT
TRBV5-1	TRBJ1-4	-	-	ASSAQAPGEKLF
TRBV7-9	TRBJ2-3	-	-	ASSLPVLDTQY
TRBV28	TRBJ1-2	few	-	ASTLGGGFGYT
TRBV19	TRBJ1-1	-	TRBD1	ASSMAQGHTEAF
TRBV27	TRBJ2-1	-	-	ASSLSGSSYNEQF
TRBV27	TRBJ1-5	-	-	ASSLNTPHNQPQH
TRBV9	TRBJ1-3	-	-	ASSGVPYSGNTIY
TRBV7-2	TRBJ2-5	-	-	ASSWRETQY
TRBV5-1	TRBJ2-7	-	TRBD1	ASRLLPGTGSSYEQY
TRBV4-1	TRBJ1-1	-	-	ASSQGGSELNTEAF
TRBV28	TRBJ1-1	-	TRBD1	ASSYRGRINTEAF
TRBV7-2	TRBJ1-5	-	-	ASSLSGVPLSPQH
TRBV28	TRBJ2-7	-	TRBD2	ASSPIGGSGRALGYEQY
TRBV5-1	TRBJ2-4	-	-	ASSLDGRATKNIQY
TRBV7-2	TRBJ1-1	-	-	ASSLAGGEAF
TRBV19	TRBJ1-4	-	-	ASSMWAAEKLF
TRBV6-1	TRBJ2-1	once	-	ASTLQVWERGEQF
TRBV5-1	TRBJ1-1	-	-	ASSLADTRTEAF
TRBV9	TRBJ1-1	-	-	ASSVGQPDTEAF
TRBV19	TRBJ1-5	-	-	ASSGNGGVRNQPQH
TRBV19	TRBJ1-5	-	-	ASSMGRVSAQPQH
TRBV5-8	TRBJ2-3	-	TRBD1	ASSLTGTVATDTQY
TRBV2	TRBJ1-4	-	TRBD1	ASRLGQGASEKLF
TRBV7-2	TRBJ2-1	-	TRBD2	ASSLAITSGNYEQF
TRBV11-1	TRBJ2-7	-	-	ASSSPSDVYEQY
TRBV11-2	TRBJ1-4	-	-	ASSLGGRNEKLF
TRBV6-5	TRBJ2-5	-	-	ASSYSRQVGETQY
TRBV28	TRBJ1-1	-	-	ASSFGGQTEAF
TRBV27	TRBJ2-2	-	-	ASSPGRTFGGELF
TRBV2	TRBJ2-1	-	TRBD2	ASSPTSGGHNEQF
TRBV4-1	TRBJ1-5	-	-	ASSQSPESNQPQH
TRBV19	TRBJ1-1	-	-	ASSRQQSNTEAF
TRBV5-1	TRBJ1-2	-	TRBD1	ASSLEQGANYGYT
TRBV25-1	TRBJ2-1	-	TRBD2	ASSAVSGSLNEQF
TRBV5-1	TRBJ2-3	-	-	ASSLGYTDTQY
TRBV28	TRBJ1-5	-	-	ASSTANSNQPQH
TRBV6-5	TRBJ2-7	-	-	ASSDGPEQY
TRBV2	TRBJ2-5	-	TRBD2	ASRGGLDLETQY
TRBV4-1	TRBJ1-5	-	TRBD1	ASSPRIGTVDSNQPQH
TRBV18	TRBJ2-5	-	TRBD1	ASSSIRSGGLTLETQY
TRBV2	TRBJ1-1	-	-	ASSLTWRAEAF